These 10 T cell receptor beta chains share one sample of origin, sequenced in a study of shared T cell receptors in the human thymus. The assay was immunoSEQ multiplex PCR, and TCRdb's table has in-frame clones only and misses some. The sample carries roughly 710,000 clones, approximately 83% recorded once. These data are also associated with another study on human thymus T cells.

Source material: thymocytes. All receptors come from a girl in the first two years of life with a congenital heart defect.

The J gene is TRBJ2-5, the V gene TRBV7-9; 7 nucleotides agree with TRBD1. V was pared by 3 bases and J by 5 bases, with 3 bases of the junction left unmatched. This CDR3 contains 13 residues. Per germline, CDR1 SEHNR and CDR2 FQNEAQ (reference sequence). For the CDR3, the DNA is TGTGCCAGCAGCTTTGGGACAGCGGAGACCCAGTACTTC. Protein product: CASSFGTAETQYF.

The chain carries TRBV15 and TRBJ1-3, with 7 nucleotides matching TRBD1. CDR1 and CDR2 from the germline V gene are LNHNV and YYDKDF (reference sequence). V was clipped by 0 bases and J by 4 bases; unmatched bases: 12. The length of the CDR3 is 18 residues. CDR3 sequence (DNA): TGTGCCACCAGCAGAGATCCACGCCAGACAGGGAGCGGAAACACCATATATTTT. Its protein is CATSRDPRQTGSGNTIYF.

The chain couples TRBV11-2 to TRBJ2-6, with 7 bases that match TRBD1. This CDR3 contains 17 residues. Germline V CDR1 and CDR2: SGHAT, FQNNGV. Trimming at V came to 8 bases and at J to 0 bases, leaving 10 bases not matched to a gene. The CDR3 DNA reads as TGTGCCAGCGGAAAAGACAGGGTGGCCTCTGGGGCCAACGTCCTGACTTTC. This sequence encodes CASGKDRVASGANVLTF.

The V and J genes are TRBV5-8 and TRBJ2-6; D is perhaps TRBD1 (5 bases). Germline values: CDR1 SGHTS, CDR2 YDEGEE. This CDR3 has 16 residues. V lost 0 bases and J 4 bases, leaving 11 bases between the germline ends. CDR3 nucleotide sequence: TGTGCCAGCAGCTTGGTCGCAGGGATCGGGGCCAACGTCCTGACTTTC. Amino acids: CASSLVAGIGANVLTF.

The chain joins TRBV11-2 to TRBJ2-1; 9 positions match TRBD2. V shed 1 base and J 12 bases; nucleotides not matched to a gene: 7. This CDR3 has 14 amino acids. In germline, CDR1 is SGHAT, CDR2 FQNNGV. The CDR3 region is CASSLGTAGGRQFF. As DNA, the CDR3 is TGTGCCAGCAGCTTAGGAACAGCGGGGGGACGGCAGTTCTTC.

The rearrangement uses TRBV6-5 and TRBJ2-7, with a tentative D call TRBD2 (5 bases). CDR1 is MNHEY and CDR2 is SVGAGI in the germline V gene. The CDR3 extends over 15 amino acids. V gave up 2 bases and J gave up 0 bases, with 11 bases separating them. The CDR3 nucleotides read TGTGCCAGCAGTTACCTGGGAGTTAGCTCCTACGAGCAGTACTTC. Translated, it gives CASSYLGVSSYEQYF.

This clone came up once. The V call is TRBV27, the J call TRBJ2-1; 12 bases are shared with TRBD2. CDR3 size: 16 residues. The trim removed 7 bases at V and 5 bases at J, leaving 9 bases unmatched. CDR1 and CDR2 (germline): MNHEY, SMNVEV (reference sequence). The CDR3 reads CASTGKWTSGDNEQFF. CDR3 bases: TGTGCCAGCACTGGGAAGTGGACTAGCGGGGACAATGAGCAGTTCTTC.

The V call is TRBV25-1, the J call TRBJ1-2, with 10 bases identical to TRBD1. Germline lookup yields CDR1 MGHDK and CDR2 SYGVNS. The length of the CDR3 is 15 residues. The trim removed 3 bases at V and 6 bases at J, leaving 7 bases unmatched. The CDR3 loop reads CASSDTPDRGHGYTF. The CDR3 coding sequence is TGTGCCAGCAGTGACACTCCCGACAGGGGGCATGGCTACACCTTC.

The chain couples TRBV6-1 to TRBJ1-5, with TRBD1 as a possible D gene (5 bases). This CDR3 spans 12 amino acids. Germline assignment: CDR1 MNHNS and CDR2 SASEGT. The V end was cut by 1 base, the J end by 15 bases, with 13 bases between. The CDR3 DNA follows: TGTGCCAGCAGTGAAGAGGGTGGGGGAGGGCATTTT. Protein: CASSEEGGGGHF.

The rearrangement links TRBV19 to TRBJ2-7, with 8 nucleotides matching TRBD2. Germline loops: CDR1 LNHDA, CDR2 SQIVND (reference sequence). The CDR3 is 16 residues long. Trimming removed 3 bases from V and 0 bases from J; junction bases left unmatched: 7. CDR3 sequence reads: CASSIGISGDSYEQYF. In nucleotides, the CDR3 is TGTGCCAGTAGTATCGGGATTAGCGGGGACTCCTACGAGCAGTACTTC.